A selection of T cell receptor beta chains follows, all from one sample in a study of regulatory T cells in long-lasting Graves disease. One entry per CDR3 protein, called by TCRdb with MiXCR from the multiplex PCR reads. This table has around 320,000 distinct CDR3 sequences, 16% appearing once. The same data also contributed to another study, on T cells in Graves' hyperthyroidism and ophthalmopathy.

The specimen was peripheral blood mononuclear cells (PBMCs), collected at new diagnosis, from a patient treated with antithyroid drugs. These receptors all come from a man aged 40-55 years with Graves disease. CDR3s include the opening cysteine and the closing phenylalanine or tryptophan. Fields, in order: CDR3 DNA, CDR3 protein, J gene, clone size, D gene, V gene. D genes are given only for firm matches. The size field is filled for only some rows; it gives once, few, many or a size class.

DNA: TGCAGTGCTAGGCCTGGGACAGCCCCCTACGAGCAGTACTTC
CDR3: CSARPGTAPYEQYF
J: TRBJ2-7
size: many
D: TRBD1
V: TRBV20-1

DNA: TGTGCCAGCTCAAGCATAAGCGCAGATACGCAGTATTTT
CDR3: CASSSISADTQYF
J: TRBJ2-3
size: many
D: -
V: TRBV18

DNA: TGTGCCAGCAGCTTTAGCGGACAGGCCATAAGGAACGAGCAGTACTTC
CDR3: CASSFSGQAIRNEQYF
J: TRBJ2-7
size: many
D: -
V: TRBV7-9

DNA: TGTGCCATCAGCAAACAGGCGCCCGGGGAGCTGTTTTTT
CDR3: CAISKQAPGELFF
J: TRBJ2-2
size: -
D: -
V: TRBV10-3

DNA: TGCAGCGTTGGGGACCTTGACTACGAGCAGTACTTC
CDR3: CSVGDLDYEQYF
J: TRBJ2-7
size: many
D: -
V: TRBV29-1

DNA: TGTGCCAGCAGCTCACCTAGCGGGGGGCGGGATGAGCAGTTCTTC
CDR3: CASSSPSGGRDEQFF
J: TRBJ2-1
size: -
D: TRBD2
V: TRBV7-9

DNA: TGTGCCACCAGCAGAGGTCCGGAGAACACTGAAGCTTTCTTT
CDR3: CATSRGPENTEAFF
J: TRBJ1-1
size: many
D: -
V: TRBV15

DNA: TGTGCCAGCAGCTTGGGGGGGTTCACCGGGGAGCTGTTTTTT
CDR3: CASSLGGFTGELFF
J: TRBJ2-2
size: -
D: -
V: TRBV5-5

DNA: TGCGCCAGCAGCGAGGGAGGATTCGGCACAGATACGCAGTATTTT
CDR3: CASSEGGFGTDTQYF
J: TRBJ2-3
size: many
D: -
V: TRBV5-1

DNA: TGCGCCAGCAGCCAAGAAAGTAGGGCCAGTCAGTACTTC
CDR3: CASSQESRASQYF
J: TRBJ2-4
size: -
D: -
V: TRBV4-3

DNA: TGCGCCAGCAGCTTGACTAGCCAGTCCTACGAGCAGTACTTC
CDR3: CASSLTSQSYEQYF
J: TRBJ2-7
size: many
D: -
V: TRBV5-1

DNA: TGTGCCAGCAGCGGGACAGAGGGGCGGGAGCAGTACTTC
CDR3: CASSGTEGREQYF
J: TRBJ2-7
size: -
D: TRBD1
V: TRBV6-2/TRBV6-3

DNA: TGCGCCAGCAGCAGGATCCAACAAGAGACCCAGTACTTC
CDR3: CASSRIQQETQYF
J: TRBJ2-5
size: many
D: -
V: TRBV5-1

DNA: TGCAGCGTCTCCGGGACATCATACAATGAGCAGTTCTTC
CDR3: CSVSGTSYNEQFF
J: TRBJ2-1
size: few
D: -
V: TRBV29-1

DNA: TGCGCCAGCAGCTTGGCTAGCGGCTCCTACAATGAGCAGTTCTTC
CDR3: CASSLASGSYNEQFF
J: TRBJ2-1
size: many
D: TRBD2
V: TRBV5-1

DNA: TGTGCCAGCACTCCCAGGGGAGCCCAAGAGACCCAGTACTTC
CDR3: CASTPRGAQETQYF
J: TRBJ2-5
size: -
D: -
V: TRBV6-1

DNA: TGTGCCAGCTCACCTCTCGGTCTCGAGACCCAGTACTTC
CDR3: CASSPLGLETQYF
J: TRBJ2-5
size: many
D: -
V: TRBV18

DNA: TGTGCCAGCAGTCGTCCTAGCGGGGGGGGGGAGCAGTACTTC
CDR3: CASSRPSGGGEQYF
J: TRBJ2-7
size: many
D: TRBD2
V: TRBV27